This T cell receptor (beta chain) is drawn from a study of PD-1 blockade in classical Hodgkin lymphoma. The CDR3 length is 13 residues. CDR1 and CDR2 (germline): SGHAT, FQNNGV. The ends were cut back, 5 bases at V and 6 bases at J, with 11 bases in the middle. The method was immunoSEQ multiplex PCR; TCRdb's version includes in-frame clones alone and lacks a portion of them. The sample includes about 37,000 clones, over 65% of them seen just once. Each patient experienced a relapse that followed autologous stem cell transplantation, and brentuximab vedotin exposure varied. The sequence came from a human donor with classical Hodgkin lymphoma. The chain uses TRBV11-2 and TRBJ1-5, with D maybe TRBD1 (6 bases). The sample was peripheral blood mononuclear cells (PBMCs), taken before the second cycle of nivolumab. The CDR3 spells CASSKGTLQPQHF. In DNA form, the CDR3 reads TGTGCCAGCAGCAAGGGGACACTTCAGCCCCAGCATTTT.